This T cell receptor (beta chain) was retrieved from a study of CD8+ T cells in alopecia areata. Treatment: oral pan-JAK inhibitor, 5-10 mg twice daily. Individuals with alopecia areata gave both lesional scalp punch biopsies and peripheral blood for collection. PBMCs were stained for CD3, CD4 and CD8, and CD4+ and CD8+ T cells were sorted. Investigators isolated RNA and reverse transcribed it into cDNA to act as the sequencing template. Sequenced by immunoSEQ multiplex PCR; TCRdb stores in-frame clones only, minus some. The table records nearly 110,000 clones, 84% of them present only once. The CDR3 runs 15 residues. The trim removed 3 bases at V and 3 bases at J, leaving 2 bases unmatched. Germline lookup yields CDR1 WNHNN and CDR2 SYGVQD (reference sequence).

The clonotype was recovered from a human donor with alopecia areata. The specimen comprised CD8+ T cells sorted from blood, sampled at week 24, from a patient treated with tofacitinib. This sequence joins TRBV10-1 and TRBJ1-5; TRBD1 agrees at 10 bases. The CDR3: CASSEGTGDNQPQHF. CDR3 nucleotides: TGCGCCAGCAGTGAAGGGACAGGGGACAATCAGCCCCAGCATTTT.